The sequence of this TCR beta chain was determined in a study of cytomegalovirus exposure and HLA in healthy donors. The CDR3 has 14 residues. V lost 1 base and J lost 4, with 10 bases in between. Libraries were prepared by immunoSEQ multiplex PCR; TCRdb keeps only in-frame clonotypes and omits some of them. Of over 120,000 clones detected, roughly 90% appear once; the ten largest clones hold 4.5% to 5.5%. The V gene is TRBV23-1, the J gene TRBJ1-2; a weak D match, TRBD1 (6 bases). TRBV23-1 is known as an ORF, though its function is uncertain. This TCR was sampled from a man younger than 35 in good health and CMV-seropositive. The specimen was PBMCs. CDR3 DNA sequence: TGCGCCAGCAGTCAATTAGCAGGGGCCTATGGCTACACCTTC. Its translation: CASSQLAGAYGYTF.